The 7 T cell receptor beta chains in this list originate from one sample, sequenced in a study of shared clonotypes between healthy human individuals. Assay used: immunoSEQ multiplex PCR; TCRdb lists only in-frame clones, some missing. Of about 1.5 million clones in the sample, approximately 96% were seen once. The material sequenced was naive CD4+ T cells sorted from blood. Subset defined: CD45RA+ positively selected. These receptors came from a man aged 25-40 years in good health.

As regards this clone: Other DNA variants within this sample encode the same CDR3. The chain has TRBV19 and TRBJ2-3; D call uncertain. Germline CDR1 and CDR2: LNHDA and SQIVND (reference sequence). The CDR3 is 15 amino acids. Trimming took 4 bases from V and 2 from J, leaving 13 bases between them. CDR3 sequence: CASSTRTGHTDTQYF. CDR3 DNA sequence: TGTGCCAGTAGTACTCGGACGGGTCACACAGATACGCAGTATTTT.

The genes are TRBV7-2 and TRBJ1-2; D is unresolved. The CDR3 is made up of 11 amino acids. Per the germline V gene, CDR1 is SGHTA and CDR2 is FQGNSA. Between the trimmed V and J ends, which lost 5 bases and 7 bases, there was a span of 8 bases. CDR3 coding DNA: TGTGCCAGCAGCCGGGGTGTTGGCTACACCTTC. Protein product: CASSRGVGYTF.

The chain couples TRBV6-1 to TRBJ1-4; D might be TRBD1 (5 bases). Per germline, CDR1 MNHNS and CDR2 SASEGT. The CDR3 spans 15 residues. The ends were cut back, 4 bases at V and 0 bases at J, with 9 bases in the middle. The CDR3 bases are TGTGCCAGCAGTGTTCAAGGGGCAACTAATGAAAAACTGTTTTTT. Its translation is CASSVQGATNEKLFF.

The rearrangement joins TRBV14 to TRBJ2-2; no reliable D call. Germline CDR1 reads SGHDN; CDR2 reads FVKESK. This CDR3 comprises 14 residues. V dropped 4 bases and J dropped 2 bases, with 8 bases sitting between them. The CDR3 sequence is CASSPSLNTGELFF. DNA for the CDR3: TGTGCCAGCAGCCCCAGTTTAAACACCGGGGAGCTGTTTTTT.

The chain combines TRBV28 with TRBJ1-5; maybe TRBD1 (5 bases). CDR1 MDHEN and CDR2 SYDVKM come from the germline V gene. The CDR3 runs to 17 residues. V lost 5 bases and J lost 1, with 18 bases in between. The CDR3 spells CASSPLGGVGSNQPQHF. CDR3 DNA sequence: TGTGCCAGCAGTCCACTGGGGGGGGTAGGCAGCAATCAGCCCCAGCATTTT.

The rearrangement joins TRBV5-4 to TRBJ2-5, with 11 nucleotides matching TRBD2. The germline V gene encodes CDR1 SGHNT and CDR2 YYREEE (reference sequence). Trimming cost V 4 bases and J 3 bases; bases outside gene matches: 2. The CDR3 loop spans 14 amino acids. The CDR3 coding sequence is TGTGCCAGCAGCACGACTAGCGGGAAAGAGACCCAGTACTTC. Translation: CASSTTSGKETQYF.

This chain joins TRBV20-1 and TRBJ2-7; TRBD2 might be the D (5 bases). Per the germline V gene, CDR1 is DFQATT and CDR2 is SNEGSKA (reference sequence). CDR3 length: 11 residues. Trimming took off 3 bases at V and 7 bases at J, with 10 bases between the two ends. DNA for the CDR3: TGCAGTGCTAGCCGCTCGGGGGAGCAGTACTTC. Translated, it gives CSASRSGEQYF.